This T cell receptor (beta chain) was observed in a study of blood T cells in healthy people across ages. With respect to this clonotype: As yet, its antigen is unknown. The junction departs from germline at one end; a sequencing error may be responsible.

Broader study findings: Age showed a roughly linear inverse relationship with TCR beta diversity per million T cells. For the donors, CMV status was unknown and possibly confounded expanded clonotype changes.

With a J-beta primer mix and a sample-barcoded 5' primer, a second PCR ran about 7 to 12 cycles. The template-switch adaptor was a 5' adaptor with 12 random nucleotides. It tagged each cDNA molecule. Via MiXCR, TCRdb re-called the 5' RACE reads, giving one row per CDR3 protein. The table includes around 1.5 million distinct CDR3 sequences, approximately 38% detected once. CDR1 and CDR2 (germline): LGHNA, YNFKEQ. The CDR3 is 16 residues long. This sequence originates from a woman aged 18-35 years in good health. Sequenced input: blood. This chain connects TRBV4-2 to TRBJ2-3, with D perhaps assigned TRBD1 or TRBD2 (5 bases each). The CDR3 loop reads CASSQEGDAFTDMQYF. CDR3 bases: TGTGCCAGCAGCCAAGAGGGGGACGCCTTCACAGATATGCAGTATTTT.